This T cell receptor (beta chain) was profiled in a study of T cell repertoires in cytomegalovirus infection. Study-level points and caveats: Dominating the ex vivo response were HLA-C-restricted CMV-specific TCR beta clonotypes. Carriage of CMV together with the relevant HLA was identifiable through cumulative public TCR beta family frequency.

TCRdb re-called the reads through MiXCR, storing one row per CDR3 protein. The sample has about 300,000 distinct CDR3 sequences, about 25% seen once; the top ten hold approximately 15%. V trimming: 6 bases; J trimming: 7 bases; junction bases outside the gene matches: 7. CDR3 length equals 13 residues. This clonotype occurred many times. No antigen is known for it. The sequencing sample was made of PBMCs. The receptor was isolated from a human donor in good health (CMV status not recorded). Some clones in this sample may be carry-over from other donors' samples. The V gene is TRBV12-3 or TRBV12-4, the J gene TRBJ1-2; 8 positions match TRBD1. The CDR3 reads CASRLDRDSGYTF. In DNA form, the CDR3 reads TGTGCCAGCAGACTGGACAGGGACAGTGGCTACACCTTC.